The T cell receptor beta chain described here comes from a study of cytomegalovirus exposure and HLA in healthy donors. Whole-study findings and limits: Cytomegalovirus association was listed for 164 TCR beta chains. Available immune exposure information was restricted to CMV serostatus only.

The PCR employed 60 Vbeta primers together with 13 Jbeta primers. Some clones are missing from TCRdb's copy, which holds only in-frame ones; the method was immunoSEQ multiplex PCR. The sample has about 130,000 clones; roughly 80% are singletons. On this clone itself: The antigen remains unidentified.

Germline loops: CDR1 SEHNR, CDR2 FQNEAQ (reference sequence). This CDR3 region has 15 residues. V was trimmed by 3 bases and J by 5 bases, leaving 15 bases between them. The sample comprised PBMCs. The receptor was isolated from a man aged 25 to 40 in good health and CMV-seronegative. V gene TRBV7-9 combines with J gene TRBJ2-3, with no clear D. This CDR3 reads CASSFGQAGGDTQYF. The CDR3 DNA is TGTGCCAGCAGCTTTGGTCAGGCCGGTGGAGATACGCAGTATTTT. Full variable domain (missing parts from reference TRBV7-9 and TRBJ2-3): DTGVSQNPRHKITKRGQNVTFRCDPISEHNRLYWYRQTLGQGPEFLTYFQNEAQLEKSRLLSDRFSAERPKGSFSTLEIQRTEQGDSAMYLCASSFGQAGGDTQYFGPGTRLTVL.